The 28 T cell receptor beta chains in this list originate from one sample, sequenced in a study of T cell repertoires in ileal Crohn's disease. Time point specified: neoterminal ileum biopsy at postoperative endoscopy, about 6 months after surgery. Method: immunoSEQ multiplex PCR; TCRdb's copy keeps in-frame clones and lacks some. The profile shows 15,000 to 20,000 clones, roughly 72% of them singletons. Sequencing was carried out using ileal tissue. The receptors derive from an adult with Crohn's disease.

This clone has just a few counts. The V call is TRBV2, the J call TRBJ2-7, with a weak D call TRBD1 (5 bases). Trimming took off 5 bases at V and 0 bases at J, with 11 bases between the two ends. From germline, CDR1 is SNHLY and CDR2 FYNNEI. There are 14 residues in the CDR3. CDR3: CASSPDRFSYEQYF. As DNA, the CDR3 is TGTGCCAGCAGTCCAGACAGATTCTCCTACGAGCAGTACTTC.

The chain links TRBV2 to TRBJ1-5; 7 nucleotides match TRBD1. The CDR3 contains 14 residues. V gave up 3 bases and J gave up 6 bases; unmatched junction bases: 5. Per germline, CDR1 SNHLY and CDR2 FYNNEI. CDR3 sequence (DNA): TGTGCCAGCAGTGAGGCCAGACAGGGTCAGCCCCAGCATTTT. Its translation: CASSEARQGQPQHF.

The V and J genes are TRBV6-4 and TRBJ1-6, with 7 nucleotides matching TRBD1. V gave up 7 bases and J gave up 8 bases; unmatched junction bases: 17. The V gene's germline CDR1 is MRHNA and CDR2 SNTAGT. The CDR3 length is 17 residues. The CDR3 sequence: CASISNRDRTPDSPLHF. The CDR3, as DNA: TGTGCCAGCATATCAAACCGGGACAGAACTCCAGATTCACCCCTCCACTTT.

This chain joins TRBV5-6 and TRBJ2-1; D not certain. Germline CDR1 SGHDT, CDR2 YYEEEE. Trimming cost V 4 bases and J 4 bases, with 15 bases left between them. This CDR3 contains 15 residues. In nucleotides, the CDR3 is TGTGCCAGCAGCATAGTCGTACTCTCATACAATGAGCAGTTCTTC. Translation gives CASSIVVLSYNEQFF. The whole variable domain, remainder taken from reference TRBV5-6 and TRBJ2-1, is DAGVTQSPTHLIKTRGQQVTLRCSPKSGHDTVSWYQQALGQGPQFIFQYYEEEERQRGNFPDRFSGHQFPNYSSELNVNALLLGDSALYLCASSIVVLSYNEQFFGPGTRLTVL.

J is TRBJ2-3 and V is TRBV19; possible D gene TRBD1, 6 bases. The CDR3 runs to 14 residues. The V gene lost 3 bases and the J gene lost 2 bases, with 9 bases spanning the gap. Germline V gene data show CDR1 as LNHDA and CDR2 as SQIVND (reference sequence). The CDR3: CASSISGVTDTQYF. The CDR3 DNA reads as TGTGCCAGTAGTATTTCAGGGGTCACAGATACGCAGTATTTT.

Judged by abundance, this clone is medium-sized (0.01 to 0.1%). The chain is built from TRBV19 and TRBJ1-5; D remains unclear. The CDR3 consists of 14 residues. The germline V and J ends were trimmed by 5 bases and 2 bases, with 10 bases remaining between them. Per germline, CDR1 LNHDA and CDR2 SQIVND (reference sequence). The CDR3 loop is CASSVSRGNQPQHF. CDR3 nucleotides: TGTGCCAGTAGTGTCAGCCGGGGCAATCAGCCCCAGCATTTT.

The chain carries TRBV6-1 and TRBJ2-7; a weak D match, TRBD2 (6 bases). Trimming stripped 4 bases from V and 3 bases from J, with 19 bases between. The CDR3 is 16 amino acids. Per germline, CDR1 MNHNS and CDR2 SASEGT. The CDR3 nucleotides read TGTGCCAGCAGTGGCCCCGTTGGCGGGATAGTCTACGAGCAGTACTTC. This gives the protein CASSGPVGGIVYEQYF.

This sequence joins TRBV27 and TRBJ2-5; 8 nucleotides align to TRBD1. With V trimmed by 2 bases and J by 4 bases, 0 bases remained unmatched. The CDR3 consists of 13 residues. Germline CDR1 and CDR2: MNHEY and SMNVEV (reference sequence). CDR3 residues: CASSLQGAETQYF. DNA of the CDR3: TGTGCCAGCAGTTTACAGGGGGCAGAGACCCAGTACTTC.

The V and J genes are TRBV30 and TRBJ2-7; 16 bases match TRBD2. The germline gives CDR1 GTSNPN, CDR2 SVGIG (reference sequence). The CDR3 extends over 16 amino acids. V was pared by 3 bases and J by 6 bases, with 8 bases of the junction left unmatched. CDR3 loop: CAWSAGLAGGPGEQYF. CDR3 nucleotides: TGTGCCTGGAGCGCGGGACTAGCGGGAGGGCCGGGCGAGCAGTACTTC.

This clone occurred once. The chain combines TRBV19 with TRBJ1-1; D is possibly TRBD1 (6 bases). There are 14 residues in the CDR3. Germline lookup yields CDR1 LNHDA and CDR2 SQIVND (reference sequence). The germline V and J ends were trimmed by 4 bases and 3 bases, with 12 bases remaining between them. DNA of the CDR3: TGTGCCAGTAGTAATGGACAGCTTTACACTGAAGCTTTCTTT. Its protein is CASSNGQLYTEAFF.

The V call is TRBV9, the J call TRBJ2-2; 11 nucleotides match TRBD1. J lost 4 bases, V lost 6 bases, and 8 bases had no gene match. Germline CDR1 SGDLS, CDR2 YYNGEE. The CDR3 is 16 amino acids. CDR3 sequence reads: CASTGGQGVRTGELFF. Written as DNA, the CDR3 is TGTGCCAGCACCGGGGGACAGGGGGTGCGCACCGGGGAGCTGTTTTTT.

The chain joins TRBV19 to TRBJ1-6; D ambiguous. Trimming shortened V by 8 bases and J by 5 bases, and 13 bases separated the two germline ends. CDR1 and CDR2 (germline): LNHDA, SQIVND (reference sequence). The CDR3 length is 14 residues. CDR3 DNA sequence: TGTGCCAGTTCACGTCAGGAACATAATTCACCCCTCCACTTT. Translation gives CASSRQEHNSPLHF.

The chain uses TRBV2 and TRBJ2-4; the D gene is possibly TRBD1 (6 bases). The length of the CDR3 is 12 residues. Trimming removed 6 bases from V and 11 bases from J, with 14 bases in between. The V gene's germline CDR1 is SNHLY and CDR2 FYNNEI. CDR3 residues: CASSPNRVVQYF. The DNA for the CDR3 is TGTGCCAGCAGCCCAAACAGGGTGGTTCAGTACTTC.

The V and J genes are TRBV7-9 and TRBJ1-2; 9 bases fit TRBD1. The CDR3 contains 13 residues. From germline, CDR1 is SEHNR and CDR2 FQNEAQ (reference sequence). With 6 bases clipped from V and 8 bases from J, the junction kept 7 bases outside the gene matches. The DNA of the CDR3 is TGTGCCAGCAGGGACAGGGGTTTCACCGGCTACACCTTC. This encodes CASRDRGFTGYTF.

This CDR3 is CATSRTGGYNEQFF. The CDR3 DNA follows: TGTGCCACCAGTAGGACAGGGGGCTACAATGAGCAGTTCTTC. The rearrangement joins TRBV15 to TRBJ2-1; 10 nucleotides line up with TRBD1. The germline V gene has CDR1 LNHNV and CDR2 YYDKDF (reference sequence). There are 14 residues in the CDR3. The ends lost 6 bases at V and 3 bases at J; junction bases unmatched: 2.

This rearrangement joins TRBV6-6 to TRBJ1-2; a possible D gene is TRBD1 (6 bases). The ends were cut back, 6 bases at V and 5 bases at J, with 7 bases in the middle. The germline V gene encodes CDR1 MNHNY and CDR2 SVGAGI (reference sequence). The CDR3 totals 11 residues. The CDR3 region is CASRQGYGYTF. DNA of the CDR3: TGTGCCAGCAGGCAGGGGTATGGCTACACCTTC.

The gene calls are TRBV18 and TRBJ2-7; TRBD1 agrees at 9 bases. Germline values: CDR1 KGHSH, CDR2 LQKENI. This CDR3 is 13 amino acids long. V lost 6 bases to trimming and J lost 3 bases; unmatched junction nucleotides: 3. This CDR3 reads CASSRDRDYEQYF. The DNA of the CDR3 is TGTGCCAGCTCGCGGGACAGGGACTACGAGCAGTACTTC.

The V gene is TRBV27, the J gene TRBJ2-1; D possibly corresponds to TRBD2 (6 bases). The V end lost 5 bases, the J end lost 9 bases, and 11 bases lay between the germline ends. The germline CDR1 and CDR2 sequences are MNHEY and SMNVEV (reference sequence). CDR3 length: 12 residues. The CDR3 DNA reads as TGTGCCAGCAGTCCCTTGGGGGGTGAGCAGTTCTTC. Translating gives CASSPLGGEQFF.

The V and J genes are TRBV4-1 and TRBJ2-7; TRBD2 agrees at 9 bases. V gave up 0 bases and J gave up 3 bases; unmatched junction bases: 9. Germline V gene sequence: CDR1 MGHRA, CDR2 YSYEKL. This CDR3 spans 17 amino acids. Written as DNA, the CDR3 is TGCGCCAGCAGCCAAGACGGTGGCGGGGGGGCCTTCTACGAGCAGTACTTC. Translated: CASSQDGGGGAFYEQYF.

V is TRBV14 and J is TRBJ2-7, with 11 bases matching TRBD2. The germline CDR1 and CDR2 sequences are SGHDN and FVKESK. There are 15 residues in the CDR3. Unmatched junction bases numbered 9, after V lost 4 bases and J lost 7 bases. The chain's CDR3 is CASSRLTSGIQEQYF. The DNA for the CDR3 is TGTGCCAGCAGCCGATTGACTAGCGGGATTCAAGAGCAGTACTTC.

V and J are TRBV6-5 and TRBJ2-1; weak D call: TRBD1 (7 bases). CDR1 is MNHEY, CDR2 SVGAGI, per germline. With 6 bases removed from V and 14 bases from J, the gap between germline ends came to 14 bases. This CDR3 is built from 11 residues. The DNA for the CDR3 is TGTGCCAGCAGAGTGGACAGGAGGGAGTTCTTC. This translates into CASRVDRREFF.

The chain employs TRBV9 and TRBJ1-3, with D perhaps TRBD1 (6 bases). The CDR3 totals 17 residues. The V gene's germline CDR1 is SGDLS and CDR2 YYNGEE. Trimming cost V 0 bases and J 0 bases, with 13 bases left between them. The chain's CDR3 is CASSVATGMSSGNTIYF. CDR3 DNA sequence: TGTGCCAGCAGCGTAGCTACAGGGATGAGCTCTGGAAACACCATATATTTT.

This clone was observed a handful of times. The chain carries TRBV6-5 and TRBJ2-7, with D tentatively TRBD2 (6 bases). The CDR3 has 13 amino acids. V was trimmed by 6 bases and J by 3 bases, leaving 12 bases between them. Germline CDR1 is MNHEY and CDR2 is SVGAGI. The CDR3 protein is CASSPTSGYEQYF. CDR3 DNA: TGTGCCAGCAGCCCGACTAGTGGCTACGAGCAGTACTTC.

This clone was detected only a few times. The rearrangement joins TRBV19 to TRBJ2-2; 7 positions match TRBD1. The CDR3 spans 15 residues. The trim removed 8 bases at V and 0 bases at J, leaving 6 bases unmatched. Per germline, CDR1 LNHDA and CDR2 SQIVND (reference sequence). In DNA, the CDR3 is TGTGCCAGTTACAGACAGGGATCGAACACCGGGGAGCTGTTTTTT. It translates to CASYRQGSNTGELFF. Drawing the rest from reference TRBV19 and TRBJ2-2, the complete variable domain is DGGITQSPKYLFRKEGQNVTLSCEQNLNHDAMYWYRQDPGQGLRLIYYSQIVNDFQKGDIAEGYSVSREKKESFPLTVTSAQKNPTAFYLCASYRQGSNTGELFFGEGSRLTVL.

The genes are TRBV7-6 and TRBJ1-5; no reliable D call. V dropped 2 bases and J dropped 6 bases, with 17 bases sitting between them. CDR3 length: 16 residues. Germline CDR1 is SGHVS and CDR2 is FNYEAQ. The CDR3 sequence is CASSLYFSLPGQPQHF. CDR3 coding DNA: TGTGCCAGCAGCTTATATTTTAGTCTACCGGGTCAGCCCCAGCATTTT. The full variable domain, rest sourced from reference TRBV7-6 and TRBJ1-5, is GAGVSQSPRYKVTKRGQDVALRCDPISGHVSLYWYRQALGQGPEFLTYFNYEAQQDKSGLPNDRFSAERPEGSISTLTIQRTEQRDSAMYRCASSLYFSLPGQPQHFGDGTRLSIL.

This chain uses TRBV5-1 with TRBJ1-2; the D gene is possibly TRBD1 (5 bases). CDR3 length: 16 amino acids. Between the trimmed V and J ends, which lost 1 base and 5 bases, there was a span of 18 bases. CDR1 is SGHRS, CDR2 YFSETQ, per germline. The CDR3 loop is CASSLRYAGMKYGYTF. CDR3 sequence (DNA): TGCGCCAGCAGCTTGCGATATGCAGGGATGAAGTATGGCTACACCTTC.

The J gene is TRBJ2-1, the V gene TRBV7-9; 9 bases are shared with TRBD1. J lost 6 bases, V lost 1 base, and 4 bases had no gene match. The CDR3 runs to 15 residues. Germline loops: CDR1 SEHNR, CDR2 FQNEAQ (reference sequence). In DNA, the CDR3 is TGTGCCAGCAGCTTAGGGTGGACAGGGGTCAATGAGCAGTTCTTC. This codes for CASSLGWTGVNEQFF.

The J gene is TRBJ1-2, the V gene TRBV30, with 7 nucleotides matching TRBD1. The germline CDR1 and CDR2 sequences are GTSNPN and SVGIG (reference sequence). This CDR3 comprises 13 residues. Germline trimming cut 4 bases from V and 7 bases from J; bases unmatched to any gene: 9. CDR3 residues: CAWNRQGPGGYTF. For the CDR3, the DNA is TGTGCCTGGAATCGACAGGGCCCCGGTGGCTACACCTTC.